This TCR beta chain is drawn from a study of post-analysis software for immune sequencing data. General observations from the study: Patients carried five TRBV segments more frequently than controls did, and TRBV5-6, TRBV5-1 and TRBV20-1 were among them.

This CDR3 has 15 amino acids. Deletions cut 0 bases from V and 2 bases from J, with 11 bases between. CDR1 PRHDT and CDR2 FYEKMQ come from the germline V gene (reference sequence). The sample holds a few counts of this clonotype. Its target is not known. It may be a read error: a sequence one base away is much more abundant. Sequencing libraries made from TCR beta cDNA carried unique molecular identifiers. TCRdb redid the calling of the PCR reads with MiXCR, one entry per CDR3 protein. This table has roughly 150,000 distinct CDR3 sequences, about 34% appearing once. The receptor was isolated from a girl aged 10 to 17 with multiple sclerosis. This material consisted of blood, taken after autologous hematopoietic stem cell transplantation. The chain is built from TRBV13 and TRBJ2-7; D unclear. CDR3 in amino acids: CASSLGAISPYEQYF. The CDR3 DNA is TGTGCCAGCAGCTTAGGTGCGATCAGCCCCTACGAGCAGTACTTC.